Each of the 27 T cell receptor beta chains below was sequenced from the same sample in a study of T cell responses to AZD1222 COVID-19 vaccine. The repertoire was sequenced with immunoSEQ multiplex PCR; TCRdb's copy has only in-frame clones and lacks some. The sample includes about 110,000 clones, about 95% of them seen just once. This material consisted of peripheral blood, taken 28 days after the second AZD1222 dose. Every receptor here comes from an adult who received the AZD1222 COVID-19 vaccine.

The V and J genes are TRBV3-1 (or the pseudogene TRBV3-2) and TRBJ1-2; D is unclear. V gave up 0 bases and J gave up 4 bases, with 9 bases separating them. The CDR3 is made up of 14 amino acids. Germline lookup yields CDR1 LGHDT and CDR2 YNNKEL (reference sequence). The CDR3: CASSQEWQTYGYTF. The CDR3 bases are TGTGCCAGCAGCCAAGAATGGCAGACCTATGGCTACACCTTC.

The rearrangement uses TRBV6-1 and TRBJ1-2, with D possibly TRBD1 on 5 matching bases. Germline assignment: CDR1 MNHNS and CDR2 SASEGT. Trimming shortened V by 0 bases and J by 1 base, and 9 bases separated the two germline ends. The length of the CDR3 is 15 residues. DNA for the CDR3: TGTGCCAGCAGTGAAGCAGGGGTAGTTAACTATGGCTACACCTTC. Translation gives CASSEAGVVNYGYTF.

This clone was seen just once. A read error may account for a junction end that differs from germline. The rearrangement joins TRBV6-5 to TRBJ2-2, with unresolved D. Germline V lookup: CDR1 MNHEY, CDR2 SVGAGI. The CDR3 is 13 residues long. CDR3: CASSDSGRGELFF. The CDR3 region has the DNA TGTGCCAGCAGTGACTCGGGTCGGGGGGAGCTGTTTTTT.

This sequence joins TRBV18 and TRBJ1-5; maybe TRBD1 (6 bases). V was shortened by 2 bases and J by 7 bases, with 15 bases between the two germline ends. The CDR3 sequence is 15 residues long. Germline lookup yields CDR1 KGHSH and CDR2 LQKENI. CDR3 bases: TGTGCCAGCTCACCAAGGGGGAGGGAGGCCCAGCCCCAGCATTTT. Translating it yields CASSPRGREAQPQHF. Complete variable domain (other parts from reference TRBV18 and TRBJ1-5): NAGVMQNPRHLVRRRGQEARLRCSPMKGHSHVYWYRQLPEEGLKFMVYLQKENIIDESGMPKERFSAEFPKEGPSILRIQQVVRGDSAAYFCASSPRGREAQPQHFGDGTRLSIL.

This clone occurred once. This chain uses TRBV30 with TRBJ1-6, with D tentatively TRBD1 (5 bases). The V end was cut by 5 bases, the J end by 11 bases, with 10 bases between. The CDR3 loop spans 11 amino acids. CDR1 is GTSNPN, CDR2 SVGIG, per germline (reference sequence). The CDR3 coding sequence is TGTGCCTGGGATACAGGCGCACCCCTCCACTTT. It encodes CAWDTGAPLHF.

For the CDR3, the DNA is TGTGCCAGTAGGCGGGACAGCAATCAGCCCCAGCATTTT. Its protein is CASRRDSNQPQHF. The chain uses TRBV6-5 and TRBJ1-5; maybe TRBD1 (5 bases). The CDR3 length is 13 residues. The germline V gene encodes CDR1 MNHEY and CDR2 SVGAGI. V lost 9 bases to trimming and J lost 1 base, with 10 bases between them.

Worth noting for this clone: Other DNA sequences in this sample translate to the same CDR3. The chain links TRBV24-1 to TRBJ1-2, with a weak D call TRBD1 (5 bases). The CDR3 is 12 residues long. Germline V gives CDR1 KGHDR, CDR2 SFDVKD. With 2 bases removed from V and 8 bases from J, the gap between germline ends came to 8 bases. The CDR3 reads CATSDSGYGYTF. DNA of the CDR3: TGTGCCACCAGTGATTCAGGGTACGGCTACACCTTC.

This chain uses TRBV6-2 or TRBV6-3 with TRBJ1-3; D call uncertain. The length of the CDR3 is 16 residues. V shed 6 bases and J shed 0 bases, with 15 bases lying between them. Germline V gene data show CDR1 as MNHEY and CDR2 as SVGEGT. In DNA form, the CDR3 reads TGTGCCAGCAGCCCTAGCTGGGGATCCTCTGGAAACACCATATATTTT. This sequence encodes CASSPSWGSSGNTIYF.

The chain employs TRBV9 and TRBJ2-5; 8 nucleotides line up with TRBD1. From germline, CDR1 is SGDLS and CDR2 YYNGEE. Losses at the gene ends were 0 bases for V and 5 bases for J; bases not matched to a gene: 9. The CDR3 contains 16 residues. For the CDR3, the DNA is TGTGCCAGCAGCGTAGAGGCCAGGGGGCGCGCGGAGACCCAGTACTTC. Encoded protein: CASSVEARGRAETQYF.

The chain employs TRBV27 and TRBJ1-4; D remains ambiguous. Trimming stripped 3 bases from V and 5 bases from J, with 19 bases between. In germline, CDR1 is MNHEY, CDR2 SMNVEV (reference sequence). This CDR3 is built from 17 residues. The CDR3 DNA reads as TGTGCCAGCAGTTTGAAGTTCGGTGTCGGTCAAAATGAAAAACTGTTTTTT. It encodes CASSLKFGVGQNEKLFF.

V and J are TRBV6-1 and TRBJ1-5; no definite D call. Germline V gene data show CDR1 as MNHNS and CDR2 as SASEGT. V dropped 1 base and J dropped 10 bases, with 17 bases sitting between them. This CDR3 is 15 amino acids long. CDR3 region: CASSEGRTNWKPQHF. The CDR3 DNA is TGTGCCAGCAGTGAAGGCAGGACGAATTGGAAACCCCAGCATTTT.

V gene TRBV28 combines with J gene TRBJ1-2; TRBD1 matches at 11 bases. In germline, CDR1 is MDHEN, CDR2 SYDVKM. This CDR3 spans 17 amino acids. The junction had 14 bases not matched to a gene; V was cut back by 5 bases and J by 6 bases. This CDR3 reads CASSPLAGTGGGNGYTF. The CDR3 DNA follows: TGTGCCAGCAGTCCCCTAGCTGGGACAGGGGGAGGTAATGGCTACACCTTC.

The chain is built from TRBV10-2 and TRBJ1-5, with D uncertain. The CDR3 runs to 12 residues. Germline CDR1 WSHSY, CDR2 SAAADI. Trimming removed 2 bases at V and 6 bases at J, with 5 bases between. CDR3 amino acids: CASSEVSQPQHF. CDR3 DNA sequence: TGCGCCAGCAGTGAGGTCAGTCAGCCCCAGCATTTT.

This clone has a handful of counts. This chain links TRBV6-1 with TRBJ1-5, with D possibly being TRBD1 (5 bases). V shed 2 bases and J shed 5 bases, with 7 bases lying between them. CDR3 length equals 13 residues. Germline CDR1 is MNHNS and CDR2 is SASEGT. CDR3 nucleotides: TGTGCCAGCAGTGAATGGGGGGATCAGCCCCAGCATTTT. Its translation is CASSEWGDQPQHF.

The chain joins TRBV27 to TRBJ2-2; 9 bases are a match to TRBD1. From germline, CDR1 is MNHEY and CDR2 SMNVEV (reference sequence). Trimming at V came to 5 bases and at J to 0 bases, leaving 1 base not matched to a gene. The CDR3 has 15 residues. The CDR3, as DNA: TGTGCCAGCAGTCGACAGGGGGCGAACACCGGGGAGCTGTTTTTT. Its protein product is CASSRQGANTGELFF.

This sequence joins TRBV5-1 and TRBJ2-1, with D unclear. Trimming stripped 0 bases from V and 6 bases from J, with 13 bases between. Germline V gives CDR1 SGHRS, CDR2 YFSETQ. CDR3 size: 15 residues. The CDR3 DNA sequence: TGCGCCAGCAGCTTGGAGGTCGGGCGTGTCAATGAGCAGTTCTTC. Its translation is CASSLEVGRVNEQFF.

This chain uses TRBV6-5 with TRBJ1-5; D gene uncertain. The CDR3 contains 11 residues. V shed 5 bases and J shed 5 bases, with 4 bases lying between them. Per germline, CDR1 MNHEY and CDR2 SVGAGI. The CDR3 reads CASSQDQPQHF. In nucleotides, the CDR3 is TGTGCCAGCAGTCAGGATCAGCCCCAGCATTTT.

The chain links TRBV6-1 to TRBJ1-6; TRBD1 matches 7 bases. Germline lookup yields CDR1 MNHNS and CDR2 SASEGT. The V gene end was trimmed by 2 bases and the J gene end by 10 bases; junction bases not matched to a gene: 8. The CDR3 runs to 15 residues. The CDR3 DNA sequence: TGTGCCAGCAGTGAAATGTGGCAGGGGGGATCACCCCTCCACTTT. It encodes CASSEMWQGGSPLHF.

CDR3 sequence reads: CASRPGGGLYEQYF. In DNA, the CDR3 is TGTGCCAGCAGACCAGGGGGGGGACTCTACGAGCAGTACTTC. The chain uses TRBV6-5 and TRBJ2-7, with D possibly being TRBD1 or TRBD2 (7 bases each). V shed 6 bases and J shed 3 bases, with 15 bases lying between them. The germline CDR1 and CDR2 sequences are MNHEY and SVGAGI. CDR3 size: 14 residues.

The chain recombines TRBV30 with TRBJ1-6; 10 bases align to TRBD1. The V gene end was trimmed by 4 bases and the J gene end by 10 bases; junction bases not matched to a gene: 4. The CDR3 covers 13 residues. Germline loops: CDR1 GTSNPN, CDR2 SVGIG (reference sequence). The CDR3 DNA sequence: TGTGCCTGGATCGGACAGGGGGAATCACCCCTCCACTTT. Protein product: CAWIGQGESPLHF.

V usage is TRBV6-5 and J usage is TRBJ2-1; 8 nucleotides align to TRBD2. The J segment lost 9 bases and the V segment lost 0 bases, leaving 4 bases of the junction unmatched. This CDR3 region has 14 residues. Germline V lookup: CDR1 MNHEY, CDR2 SVGAGI. The CDR3 nucleotides are TGTGCCAGCAGTTACTCCTATAGCGGGGTTGAGCAGTTCTTC. Translation gives CASSYSYSGVEQFF.

The gene calls are TRBV28 and TRBJ2-1, with no clear D. Looked up from germline, CDR1 is MDHEN and CDR2 is SYDVKM. This CDR3 comprises 13 residues. V was cut by 6 bases and J by 0 bases, with 6 bases left in between. CDR3 amino acids: CASRMGSYNEQFF. DNA of the CDR3: TGTGCCAGCAGGATGGGCTCCTACAATGAGCAGTTCTTC.

The chain combines TRBV15 with TRBJ2-2, with D possibly being TRBD2 (6 bases). The CDR3 has 15 amino acids. V was pared by 9 bases and J by 5 bases, with 19 bases between. Per the germline V gene, CDR1 is LNHNV and CDR2 is YYDKDF (reference sequence). The CDR3, as DNA: TGTGCCACGATGGGAGGCAGTTTGGGTACCGGGGAGCTGTTTTTT. Translation: CATMGGSLGTGELFF.

The gene calls are TRBV15 and TRBJ1-5; the D is unclear. V gave up 4 bases and J gave up 5 bases, with 6 bases separating them. This CDR3 is built from 12 residues. Germline lookup yields CDR1 LNHNV and CDR2 YYDKDF (reference sequence). CDR3: CATSKFHQPQHF. The CDR3 coding sequence is TGTGCCACCAGCAAATTCCATCAGCCCCAGCATTTT.

The rearrangement uses TRBV5-4 and TRBJ2-1; TRBD1 or TRBD2 may be the D gene (5 bases each). Trimming took off 4 bases at V and 0 bases at J, with 8 bases between the two ends. There are 14 residues in the CDR3. The germline gives CDR1 SGHNT, CDR2 YYREEE (reference sequence). The CDR3, as DNA: TGTGCCAGCAGCGGGGGTAGCTCCTACAATGAGCAGTTCTTC. Protein sequence: CASSGGSSYNEQFF.

The chain uses TRBV6-5 and TRBJ2-1; D remains ambiguous. CDR1 is MNHEY and CDR2 is SVGAGI in the germline V gene. The V gene lost 4 bases and the J gene lost 15 bases, with 13 bases spanning the gap. The CDR3 length is 11 residues. The CDR3 DNA follows: TGTGCCAGCAGTTTTCTGGCGTCCTGGTTCTTC. Protein sequence: CASSFLASWFF.

This chain uses TRBV15 with TRBJ2-7, with 8 bases identical to TRBD2. This CDR3 is 16 amino acids long. CDR1 LNHNV and CDR2 YYDKDF come from the germline V gene (reference sequence). The ends lost 0 bases at V and 3 bases at J; junction bases unmatched: 7. This CDR3 reads CATSRDISGVLYEQYF. DNA for the CDR3: TGTGCCACCAGCAGAGATATTAGCGGGGTCCTCTACGAGCAGTACTTC.